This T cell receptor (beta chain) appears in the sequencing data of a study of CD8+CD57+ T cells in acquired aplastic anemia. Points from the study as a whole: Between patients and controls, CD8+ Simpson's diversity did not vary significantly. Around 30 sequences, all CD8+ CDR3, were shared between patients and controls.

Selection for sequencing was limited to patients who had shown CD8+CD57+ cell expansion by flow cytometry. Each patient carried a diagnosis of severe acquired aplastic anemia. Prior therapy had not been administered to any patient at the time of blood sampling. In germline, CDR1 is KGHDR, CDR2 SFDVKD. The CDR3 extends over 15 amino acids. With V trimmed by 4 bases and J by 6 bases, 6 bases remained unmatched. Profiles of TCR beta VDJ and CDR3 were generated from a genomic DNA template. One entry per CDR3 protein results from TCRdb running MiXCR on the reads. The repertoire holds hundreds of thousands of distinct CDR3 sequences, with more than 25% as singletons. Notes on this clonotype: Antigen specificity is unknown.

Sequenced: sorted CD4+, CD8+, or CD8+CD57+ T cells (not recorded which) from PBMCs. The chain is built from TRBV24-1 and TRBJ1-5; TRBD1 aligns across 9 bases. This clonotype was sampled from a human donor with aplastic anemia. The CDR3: CATSEGTGWRQPQHF. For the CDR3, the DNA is TGTGCCACCAGTGAAGGGACAGGGTGGCGTCAGCCCCAGCATTTT.